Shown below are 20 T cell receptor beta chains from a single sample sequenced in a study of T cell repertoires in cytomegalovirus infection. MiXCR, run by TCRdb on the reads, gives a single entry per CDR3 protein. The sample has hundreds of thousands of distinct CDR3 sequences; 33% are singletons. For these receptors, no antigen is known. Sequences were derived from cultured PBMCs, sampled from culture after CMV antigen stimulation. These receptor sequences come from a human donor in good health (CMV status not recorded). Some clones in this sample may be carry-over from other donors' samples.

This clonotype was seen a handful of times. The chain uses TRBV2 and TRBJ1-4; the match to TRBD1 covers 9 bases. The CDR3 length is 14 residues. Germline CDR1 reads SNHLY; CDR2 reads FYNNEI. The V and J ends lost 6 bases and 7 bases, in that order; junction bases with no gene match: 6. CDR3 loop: CASRGTGGSEKLFF. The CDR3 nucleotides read TGTGCCAGCAGGGGAACAGGGGGCTCTGAAAAACTGTTTTTT.

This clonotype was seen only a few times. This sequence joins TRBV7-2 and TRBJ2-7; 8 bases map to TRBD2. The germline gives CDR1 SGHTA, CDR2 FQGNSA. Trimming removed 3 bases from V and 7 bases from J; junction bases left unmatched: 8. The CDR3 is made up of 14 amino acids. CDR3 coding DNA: TGTGCCAGCAGCTTTCAAGCGGGAGAAGGGGAGCAGTACGTC. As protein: CASSFQAGEGEQYV.

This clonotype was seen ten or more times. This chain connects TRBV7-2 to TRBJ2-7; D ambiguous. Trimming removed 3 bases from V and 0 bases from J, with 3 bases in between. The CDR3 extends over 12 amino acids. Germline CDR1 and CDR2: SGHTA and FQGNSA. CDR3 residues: CASSFDSYEQYF. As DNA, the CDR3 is TGTGCCAGCAGCTTCGACTCCTACGAGCAGTACTTC.

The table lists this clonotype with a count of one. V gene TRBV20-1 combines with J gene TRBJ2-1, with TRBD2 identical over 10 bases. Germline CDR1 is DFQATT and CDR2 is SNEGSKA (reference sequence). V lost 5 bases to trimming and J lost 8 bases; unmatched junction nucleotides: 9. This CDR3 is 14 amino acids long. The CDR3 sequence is CSALEGLADYEQFF. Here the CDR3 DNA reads TGCAGTGCTTTGGAAGGACTAGCGGACTATGAGCAGTTCTTC.

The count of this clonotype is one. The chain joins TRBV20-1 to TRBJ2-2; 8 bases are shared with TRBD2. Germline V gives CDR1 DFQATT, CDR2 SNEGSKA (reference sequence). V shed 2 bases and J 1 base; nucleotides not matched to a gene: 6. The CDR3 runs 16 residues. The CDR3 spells CSARNALAVNTGELFF. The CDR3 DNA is TGCAGTGCTAGAAACGCACTAGCGGTGAACACCGGGGAGCTGTTTTTT.

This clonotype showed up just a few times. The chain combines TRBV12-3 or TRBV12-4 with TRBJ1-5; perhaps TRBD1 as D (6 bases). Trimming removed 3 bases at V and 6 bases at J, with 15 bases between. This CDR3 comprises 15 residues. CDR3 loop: CASSLRTEFTQPQHF. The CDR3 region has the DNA TGTGCCAGCAGTTTGCGGACAGAATTCACTCAGCCCCAGCATTTT.

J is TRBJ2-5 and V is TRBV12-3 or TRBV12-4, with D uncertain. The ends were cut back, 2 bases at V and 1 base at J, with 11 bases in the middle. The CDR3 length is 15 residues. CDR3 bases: TGTGCCAGCAGTTTACCCACCTTGGGCCAAGAGACCCAGTACTTC. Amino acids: CASSLPTLGQETQYF.

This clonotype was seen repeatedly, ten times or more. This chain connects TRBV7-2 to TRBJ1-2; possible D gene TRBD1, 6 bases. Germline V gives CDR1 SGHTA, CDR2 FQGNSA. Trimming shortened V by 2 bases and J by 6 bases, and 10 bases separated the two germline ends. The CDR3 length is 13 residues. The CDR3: CASSLSGGDGYTF. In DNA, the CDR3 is TGTGCCAGCAGCTTATCGGGGGGCGATGGCTACACCTTC.

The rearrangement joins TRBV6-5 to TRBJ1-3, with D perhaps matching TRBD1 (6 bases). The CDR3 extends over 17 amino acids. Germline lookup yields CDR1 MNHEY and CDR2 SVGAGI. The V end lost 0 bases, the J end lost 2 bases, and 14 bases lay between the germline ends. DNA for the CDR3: TGTGCCAGCAGTTACTCGCGCGGGGGCTCTACTGGAAACACCATATATTTT. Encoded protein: CASSYSRGGSTGNTIYF.

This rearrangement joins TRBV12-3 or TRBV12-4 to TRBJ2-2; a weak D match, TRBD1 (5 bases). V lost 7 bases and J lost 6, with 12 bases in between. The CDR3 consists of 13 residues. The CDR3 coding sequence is TGTGCCAGCATCTTCAGGGTGCCCGGGGAGCTGTTTTTT. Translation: CASIFRVPGELFF.

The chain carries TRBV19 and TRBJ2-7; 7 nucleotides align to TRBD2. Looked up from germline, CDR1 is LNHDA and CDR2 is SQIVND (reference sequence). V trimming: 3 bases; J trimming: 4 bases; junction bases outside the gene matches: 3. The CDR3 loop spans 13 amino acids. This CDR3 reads CASSIGGSYEQYF. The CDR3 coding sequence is TGTGCCAGTAGTATCGGGGGGTCATACGAGCAGTACTTC.

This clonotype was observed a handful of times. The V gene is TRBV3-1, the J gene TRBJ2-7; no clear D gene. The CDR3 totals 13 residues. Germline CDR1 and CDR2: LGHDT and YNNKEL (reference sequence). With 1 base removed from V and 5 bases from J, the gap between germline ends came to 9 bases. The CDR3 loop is CASSQGPPHEQYF. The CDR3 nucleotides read TGTGCCAGCAGCCAAGGCCCACCGCACGAGCAGTACTTC.

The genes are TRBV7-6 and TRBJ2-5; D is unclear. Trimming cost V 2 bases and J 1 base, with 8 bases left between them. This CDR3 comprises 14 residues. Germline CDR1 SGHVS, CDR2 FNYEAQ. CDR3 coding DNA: TGTGCCAGCAGCTTACGAAGACTCCAAGAGACCCAGTACTTC. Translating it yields CASSLRRLQETQYF.

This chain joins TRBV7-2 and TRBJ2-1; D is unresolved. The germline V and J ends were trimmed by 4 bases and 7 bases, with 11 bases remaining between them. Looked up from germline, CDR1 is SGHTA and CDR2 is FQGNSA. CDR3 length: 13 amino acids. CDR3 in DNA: TGTGCCAGCAGCTACTCCACCCTGAATGAGCAGTTCTTC. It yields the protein CASSYSTLNEQFF.

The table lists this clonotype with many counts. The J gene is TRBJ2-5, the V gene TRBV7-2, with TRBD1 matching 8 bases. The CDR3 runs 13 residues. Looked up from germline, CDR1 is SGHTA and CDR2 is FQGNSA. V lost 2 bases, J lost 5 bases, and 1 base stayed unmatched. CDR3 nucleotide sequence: TGTGCCAGCAGCTTACAGGGGGCCGAGACCCAGTACTTC. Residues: CASSLQGAETQYF.

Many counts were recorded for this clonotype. The CDR3 DNA follows: TGTGCCAGCAGCCCGAGGGCGGGGTTGAACACTGAAGCTTTCTTT. As protein: CASSPRAGLNTEAFF. The rearrangement links TRBV7-9 to TRBJ1-1; D is unclear. Germline CDR1 SEHNR, CDR2 FQNEAQ (reference sequence). The V and J ends lost 5 bases and 0 bases respectively, with 13 bases between them. The CDR3 spans 15 residues.

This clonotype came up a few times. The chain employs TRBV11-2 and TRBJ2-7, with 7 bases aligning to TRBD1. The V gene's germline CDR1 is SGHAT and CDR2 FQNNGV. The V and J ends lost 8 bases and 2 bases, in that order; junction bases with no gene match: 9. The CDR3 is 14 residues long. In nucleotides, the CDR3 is TGTGCCAGCGGAAGTTTGGACAGGACCTACGAGCAGTACTTC. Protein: CASGSLDRTYEQYF.

This chain's CDR3 is CSARETSDRGIYNEQFF. The CDR3 DNA reads TGCAGTGCTAGAGAGACGAGCGACAGGGGCATCTACAATGAGCAGTTCTTC. The chain links TRBV20-1 to TRBJ2-1; TRBD1 matches at 8 bases. This CDR3 is built from 17 residues. From germline, CDR1 is DFQATT and CDR2 SNEGSKA (reference sequence). J gave up 3 bases and V 0 bases, and 10 bases lay outside the gene matches.

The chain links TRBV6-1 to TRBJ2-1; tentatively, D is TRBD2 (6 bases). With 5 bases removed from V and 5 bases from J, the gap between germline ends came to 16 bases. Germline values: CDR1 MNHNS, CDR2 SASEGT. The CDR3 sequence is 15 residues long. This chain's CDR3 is CASSSPGGPHNEQFF. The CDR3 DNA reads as TGTGCCAGCAGTTCTCCTGGAGGGCCTCACAATGAGCAGTTCTTC.

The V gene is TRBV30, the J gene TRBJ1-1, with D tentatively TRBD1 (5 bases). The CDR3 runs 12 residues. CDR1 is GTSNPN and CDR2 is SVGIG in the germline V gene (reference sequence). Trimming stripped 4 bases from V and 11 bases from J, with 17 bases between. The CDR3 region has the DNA TGTGCCTGGATTCCCTTCCAGGGTACGGCTTTCTTT. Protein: CAWIPFQGTAFF.